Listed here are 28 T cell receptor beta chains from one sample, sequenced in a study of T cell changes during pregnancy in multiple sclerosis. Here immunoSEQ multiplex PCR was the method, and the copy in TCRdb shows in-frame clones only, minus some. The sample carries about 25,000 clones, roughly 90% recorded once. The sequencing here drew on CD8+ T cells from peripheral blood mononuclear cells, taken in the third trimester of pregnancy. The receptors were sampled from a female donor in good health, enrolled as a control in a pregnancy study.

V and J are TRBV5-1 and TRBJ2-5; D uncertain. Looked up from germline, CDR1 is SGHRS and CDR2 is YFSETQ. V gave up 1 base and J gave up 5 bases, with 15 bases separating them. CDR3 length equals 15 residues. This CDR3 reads CASSLTLGLRETQYF. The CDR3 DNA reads TGCGCCAGCAGCTTGACCTTAGGATTGAGGGAGACCCAGTACTTC.

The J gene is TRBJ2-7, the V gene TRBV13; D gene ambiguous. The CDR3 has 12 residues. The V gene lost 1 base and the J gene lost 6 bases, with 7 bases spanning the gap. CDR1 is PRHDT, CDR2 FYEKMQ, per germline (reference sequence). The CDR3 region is CASSLESSEQYF. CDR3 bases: TGTGCCAGCAGCTTAGAGAGCTCCGAGCAGTACTTC.

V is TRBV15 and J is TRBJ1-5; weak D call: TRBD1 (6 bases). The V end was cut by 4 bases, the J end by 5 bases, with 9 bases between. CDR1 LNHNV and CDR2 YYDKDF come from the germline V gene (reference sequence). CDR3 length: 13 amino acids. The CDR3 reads CATSTKGDQPQHF. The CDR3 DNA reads TGTGCCACCAGCACGAAGGGGGATCAGCCCCAGCATTTT.

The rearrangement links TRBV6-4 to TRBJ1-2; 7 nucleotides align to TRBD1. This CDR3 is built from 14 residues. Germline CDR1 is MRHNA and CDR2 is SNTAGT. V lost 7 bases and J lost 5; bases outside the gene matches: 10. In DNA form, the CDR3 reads TGTGCCAGCAAATCCGGGACAGATGCTTATGGCTACACCTTC. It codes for CASKSGTDAYGYTF.

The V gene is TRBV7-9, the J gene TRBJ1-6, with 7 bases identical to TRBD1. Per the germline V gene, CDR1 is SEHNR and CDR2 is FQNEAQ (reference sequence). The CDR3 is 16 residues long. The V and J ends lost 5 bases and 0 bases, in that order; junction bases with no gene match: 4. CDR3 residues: CASSLQGSSYNSPLHF. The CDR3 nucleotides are TGTGCCAGCAGCCTACAGGGGAGCTCCTATAATTCACCCCTCCACTTT.

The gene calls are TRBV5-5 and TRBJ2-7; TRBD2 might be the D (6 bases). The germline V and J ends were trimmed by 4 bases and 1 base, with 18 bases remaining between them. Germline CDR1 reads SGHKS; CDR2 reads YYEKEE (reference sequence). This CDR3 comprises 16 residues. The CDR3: CASSLGGVRRSYEQYF. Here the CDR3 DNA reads TGTGCCAGCAGCCTCGGAGGGGTCCGCCGTTCCTACGAGCAGTACTTC.

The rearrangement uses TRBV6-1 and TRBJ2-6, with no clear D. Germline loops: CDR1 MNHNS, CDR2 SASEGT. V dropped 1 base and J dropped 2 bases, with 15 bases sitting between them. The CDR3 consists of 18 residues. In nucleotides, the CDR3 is TGTGCCAGCAGTGAAGTAATGGCGGCCTATCCTGGGGCCAACGTCCTGACTTTC. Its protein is CASSEVMAAYPGANVLTF.

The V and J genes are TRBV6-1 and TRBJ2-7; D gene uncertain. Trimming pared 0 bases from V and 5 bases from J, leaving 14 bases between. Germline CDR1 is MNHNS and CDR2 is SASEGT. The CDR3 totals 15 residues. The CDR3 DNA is TGTGCCAGCAGTGAAGCGAGCGACTCTCCCCACGAGCAGTACTTC. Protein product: CASSEASDSPHEQYF.

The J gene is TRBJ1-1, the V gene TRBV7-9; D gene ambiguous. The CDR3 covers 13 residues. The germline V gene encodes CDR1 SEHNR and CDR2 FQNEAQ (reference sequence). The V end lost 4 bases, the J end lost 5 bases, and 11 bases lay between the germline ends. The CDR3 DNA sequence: TGTGCCAGCAGCTCGCCGGGGAGAACTGAAGCTTTCTTT. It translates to CASSSPGRTEAFF.

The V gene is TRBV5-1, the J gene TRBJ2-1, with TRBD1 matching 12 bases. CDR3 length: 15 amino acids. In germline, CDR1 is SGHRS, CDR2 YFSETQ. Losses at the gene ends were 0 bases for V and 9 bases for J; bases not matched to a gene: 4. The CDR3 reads CASSLEGTGGSEQFF. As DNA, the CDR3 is TGCGCCAGCAGCTTGGAAGGGACAGGGGGCAGTGAGCAGTTCTTC.

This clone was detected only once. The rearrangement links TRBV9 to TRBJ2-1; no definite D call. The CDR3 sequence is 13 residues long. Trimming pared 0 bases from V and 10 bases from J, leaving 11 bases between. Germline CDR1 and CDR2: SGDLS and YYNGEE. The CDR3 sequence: CASSVVTSREQFF. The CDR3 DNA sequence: TGTGCCAGCAGCGTAGTAACCTCCCGGGAGCAGTTCTTC.

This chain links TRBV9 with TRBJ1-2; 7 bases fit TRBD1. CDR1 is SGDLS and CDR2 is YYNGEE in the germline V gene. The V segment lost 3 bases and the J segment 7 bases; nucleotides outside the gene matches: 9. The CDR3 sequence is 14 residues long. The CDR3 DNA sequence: TGTGCCAGCAGCGCACTAGGGGGCTCTCGTGGCTACACCTTC. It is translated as CASSALGGSRGYTF.

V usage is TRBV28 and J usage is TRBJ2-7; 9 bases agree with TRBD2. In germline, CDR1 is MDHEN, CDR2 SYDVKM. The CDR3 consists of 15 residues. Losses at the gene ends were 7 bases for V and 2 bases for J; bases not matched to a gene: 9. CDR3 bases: TGTGCCAGCACCCCCTTAGCGGGGGCCACCTACGAGCAGTACTTC. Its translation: CASTPLAGATYEQYF.

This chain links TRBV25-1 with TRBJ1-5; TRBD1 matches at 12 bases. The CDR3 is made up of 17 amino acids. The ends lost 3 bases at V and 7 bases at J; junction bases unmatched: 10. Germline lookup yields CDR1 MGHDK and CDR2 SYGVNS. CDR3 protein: CASSDIPGQGARQPQHF. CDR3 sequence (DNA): TGTGCCAGCAGTGATATACCGGGACAGGGGGCAAGGCAGCCCCAGCATTTT. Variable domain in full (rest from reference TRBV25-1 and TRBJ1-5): EADIYQTPRYLVIGTGKKITLECSQTMGHDKMYWYQQDPGMELHLIHYSYGVNSTEKGDLSSESTVSRIRTEHFPLTLESARPSHTSQYLCASSDIPGQGARQPQHFGDGTRLSIL.

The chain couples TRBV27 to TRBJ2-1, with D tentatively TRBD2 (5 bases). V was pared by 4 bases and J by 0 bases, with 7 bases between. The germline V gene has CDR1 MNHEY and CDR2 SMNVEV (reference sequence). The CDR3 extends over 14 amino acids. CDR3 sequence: CASSYGSSYNEQFF. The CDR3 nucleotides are TGTGCCAGCAGTTATGGGAGCTCCTACAATGAGCAGTTCTTC.

CDR3 nucleotide sequence: TGTGCCAGCAGTGAAAGGCAGGCCGATAATTCACCCCTCCACTTT. Protein sequence: CASSERQADNSPLHF. V and J are TRBV6-1 and TRBJ1-6; unclear D gene. CDR1 MNHNS and CDR2 SASEGT come from the germline V gene. The CDR3 totals 15 residues. V was shortened by 2 bases and J by 5 bases, with 10 bases between the two germline ends.

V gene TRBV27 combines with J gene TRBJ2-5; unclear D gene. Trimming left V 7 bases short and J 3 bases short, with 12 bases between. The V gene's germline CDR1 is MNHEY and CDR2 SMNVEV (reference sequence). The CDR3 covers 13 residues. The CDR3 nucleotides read TGTGCCAGCACCCACAGAGCCGAAGAGACCCAGTACTTC. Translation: CASTHRAEETQYF.

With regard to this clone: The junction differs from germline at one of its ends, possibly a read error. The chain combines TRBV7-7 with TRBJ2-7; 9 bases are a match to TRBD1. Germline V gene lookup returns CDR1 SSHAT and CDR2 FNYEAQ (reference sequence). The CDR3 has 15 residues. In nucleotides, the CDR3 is TGTGCTAGCAGCTTAGACTCCGGGACAGGGAACGAGCAGTACTTC. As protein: CASSLDSGTGNEQYF.

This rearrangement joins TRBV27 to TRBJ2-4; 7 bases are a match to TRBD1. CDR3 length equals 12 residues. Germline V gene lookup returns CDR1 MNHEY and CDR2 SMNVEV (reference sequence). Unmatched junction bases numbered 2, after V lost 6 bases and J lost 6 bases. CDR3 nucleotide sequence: TGTGCCAGCAGCCGACAGGGAAACATTCAGTACTTC. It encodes CASSRQGNIQYF.

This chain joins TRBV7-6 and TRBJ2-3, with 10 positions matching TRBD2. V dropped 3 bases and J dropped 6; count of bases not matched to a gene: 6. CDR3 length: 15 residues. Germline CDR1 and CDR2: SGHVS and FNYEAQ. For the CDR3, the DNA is TGTGCCAGCAGCTTCCTAGCGGGAGCGGGGGATACGCAGTATTTT. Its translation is CASSFLAGAGDTQYF.

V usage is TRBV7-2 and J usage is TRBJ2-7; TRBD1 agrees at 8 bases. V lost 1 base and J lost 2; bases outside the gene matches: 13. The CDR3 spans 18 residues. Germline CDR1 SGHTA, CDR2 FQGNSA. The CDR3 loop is CASSLVFYPDRDPYEQYF. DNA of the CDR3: TGTGCCAGCAGCTTAGTATTCTACCCGGACAGGGACCCCTACGAGCAGTACTTC. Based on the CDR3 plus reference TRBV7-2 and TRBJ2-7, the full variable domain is GAGVSQSPSNKVTEKGKDVELRCDPISGHTALYWYRQSLGQGLEFLIYFQGNSAPDKSGLPSDRFSAERTGGSVSTLTIQRTQQEDSAVYLCASSLVFYPDRDPYEQYFGPGTRLTVT.

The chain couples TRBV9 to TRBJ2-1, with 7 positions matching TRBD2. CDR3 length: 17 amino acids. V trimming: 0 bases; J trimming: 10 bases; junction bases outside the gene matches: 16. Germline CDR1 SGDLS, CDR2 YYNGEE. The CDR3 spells CASSVDLETSPLGEQFF. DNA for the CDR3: TGTGCCAGCAGCGTAGATCTTGAGACTAGCCCCCTGGGGGAGCAGTTCTTC. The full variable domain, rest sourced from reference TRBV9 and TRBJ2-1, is DSGVTQTPKHLITATGQRVTLRCSPRSGDLSVYWYQQSLDQGLQFLIQYYNGEERAKGNILERFSAQQFPDLHSELNLSSLELGDSALYFCASSVDLETSPLGEQFFGPGTRLTVL.

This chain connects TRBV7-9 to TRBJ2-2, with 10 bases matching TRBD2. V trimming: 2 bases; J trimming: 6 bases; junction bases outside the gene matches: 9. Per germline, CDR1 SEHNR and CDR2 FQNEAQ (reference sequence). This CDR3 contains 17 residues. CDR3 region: CASSLILAGDFAGELFF. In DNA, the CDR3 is TGTGCCAGCAGCTTAATTCTAGCGGGGGATTTTGCCGGGGAGCTGTTTTTT.

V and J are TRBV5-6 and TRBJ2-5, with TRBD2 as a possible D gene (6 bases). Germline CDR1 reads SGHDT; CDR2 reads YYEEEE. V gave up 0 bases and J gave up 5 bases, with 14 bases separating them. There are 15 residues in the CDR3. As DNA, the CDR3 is TGTGCCAGCAGCTTGGCGGCTGGTGGAGGGGAGACCCAGTACTTC. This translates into CASSLAAGGGETQYF.

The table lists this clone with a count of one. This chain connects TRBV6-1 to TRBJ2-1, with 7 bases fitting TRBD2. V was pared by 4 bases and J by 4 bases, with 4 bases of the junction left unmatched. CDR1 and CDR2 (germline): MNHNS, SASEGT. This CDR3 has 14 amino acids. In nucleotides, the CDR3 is TGTGCCAGCAGTGTTCTAGCGGAATACAATGAGCAGTTCTTC. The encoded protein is CASSVLAEYNEQFF.

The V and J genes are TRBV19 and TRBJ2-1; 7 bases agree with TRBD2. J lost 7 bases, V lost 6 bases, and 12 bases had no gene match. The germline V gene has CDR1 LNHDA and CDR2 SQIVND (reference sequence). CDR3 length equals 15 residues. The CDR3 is CASRETEAGINEQFF. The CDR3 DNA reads TGTGCCAGTAGAGAAACCGAAGCGGGAATTAATGAGCAGTTCTTC.

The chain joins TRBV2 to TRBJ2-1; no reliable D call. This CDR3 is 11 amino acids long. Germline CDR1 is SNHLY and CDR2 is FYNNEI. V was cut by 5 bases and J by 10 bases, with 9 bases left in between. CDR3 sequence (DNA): TGTGCCAGCAGTCTACTCCCGGAGCAGTTCTTC. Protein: CASSLLPEQFF.

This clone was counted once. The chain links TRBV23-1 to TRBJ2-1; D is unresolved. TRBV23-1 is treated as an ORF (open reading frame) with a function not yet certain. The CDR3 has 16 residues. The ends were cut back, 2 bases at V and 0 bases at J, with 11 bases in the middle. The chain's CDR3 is CASSQRRNSSYNEQFF. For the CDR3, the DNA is TGCGCCAGCAGTCAACGCAGGAATAGCTCCTACAATGAGCAGTTCTTC.